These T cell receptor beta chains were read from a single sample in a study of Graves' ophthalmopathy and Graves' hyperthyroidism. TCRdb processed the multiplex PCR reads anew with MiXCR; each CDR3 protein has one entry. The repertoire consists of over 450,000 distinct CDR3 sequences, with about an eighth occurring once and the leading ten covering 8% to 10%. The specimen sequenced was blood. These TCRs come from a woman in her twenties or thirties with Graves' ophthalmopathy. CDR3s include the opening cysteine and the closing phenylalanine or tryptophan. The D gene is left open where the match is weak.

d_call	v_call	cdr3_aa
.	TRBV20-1	CSASSARGAEQYF
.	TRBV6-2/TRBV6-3	CASSWRTEAFF
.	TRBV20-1	CSASSPGMGSPLHF
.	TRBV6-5	CASSYSGRGDYGYTF
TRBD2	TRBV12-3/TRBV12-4	CASSFRGGRTDTQYF
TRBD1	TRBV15	CATNTDRVNQPQHF
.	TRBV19	CASSITGGQETQYF
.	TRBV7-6	CASSAGSFNSPLHF
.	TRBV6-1	CASSERGPLNTGELFF
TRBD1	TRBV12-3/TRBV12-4	CASKYRGQISNSPLHF
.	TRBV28	CASRSWGPTYEQYF
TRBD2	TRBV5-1	CASSSPSGRASGELFF
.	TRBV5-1	CASSLEWGGQETQYF
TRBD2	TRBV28	CASSTTGTSGTPYEQYF
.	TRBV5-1	CASSSSRGVGSPLHF
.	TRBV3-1	CASSQATFNGDTEAFF
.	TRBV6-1	CASSERTNYGYTF
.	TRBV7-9	CASIGFGNTIYF
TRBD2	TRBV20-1	CSVASGRNEQYF
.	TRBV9	CASSAVGPSTEAFF
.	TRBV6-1	CASLPHGPTNTEAFF
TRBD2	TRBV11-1	CASSLEREGRYEQYF
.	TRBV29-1	CSAVKGDGLMNTEAFF
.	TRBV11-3	CASSLVGSCDVQYF
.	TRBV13	CASSLGNPANQPQHF
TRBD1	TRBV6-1	CASREPGQLYEQYF
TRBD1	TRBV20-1	CSARVGRGRGYGYTF
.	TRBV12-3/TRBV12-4	CASSLWGLGDTEAFF
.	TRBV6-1	CASYMFSNYGYTF
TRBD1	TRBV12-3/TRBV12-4	CASKKREQGDQYF
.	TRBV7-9	CASWGSDTEAFF
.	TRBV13	CASQGHRRMNTEAFF
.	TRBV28	CASFQNYGYTF
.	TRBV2	CASSGREQETQYF
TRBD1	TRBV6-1	CASATGGMNAFF
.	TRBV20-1	CSARDPGLQYEQYF
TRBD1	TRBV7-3	CASSLATGGWTGELFF
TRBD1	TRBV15	CATSTRDRPGQPQHF
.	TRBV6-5	CASSSPSTRTNYEQYF
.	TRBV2	CASSEEVAETQYF
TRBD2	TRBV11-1	CASSSRTSGRAGELFF
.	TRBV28	CASSLSTGIGSLDQPQHF
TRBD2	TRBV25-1	CASTRSTSGKETQYF
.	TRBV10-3	CAIRPGDSNQPQHF
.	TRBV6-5	CASSYSIAVGKETQYF
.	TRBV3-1	CASSHVGWPNTEAFF
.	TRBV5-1	CASSPGNTGELFF
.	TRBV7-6	CASSLAVSGARNQPQHF
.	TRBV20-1	CSASRRNQPQHF
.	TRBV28	CASSLTPAQETQYF
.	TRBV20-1	CSARLAPLGTEAFF
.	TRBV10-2	CASSEFTVQPQHF
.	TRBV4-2	CASSQTDGLLAKNIKYF